These 32 T cell receptor beta chains were all obtained from the same sample, sequenced in a study of T cell changes during pregnancy in multiple sclerosis. Assay: immunoSEQ multiplex PCR; the TCRdb copy retains only in-frame clones and omits some. The sample lists approximately 110,000 clones, 80% to 95% occurring once. This material consisted of peripheral blood, taken after pregnancy. The receptor source for this set is a female donor with multiple sclerosis, enrolled in a pregnancy study.

V is TRBV2 and J is TRBJ2-3; perhaps TRBD1 as D (6 bases). This CDR3 region has 13 residues. V gave up 8 bases and J gave up 2 bases, with 11 bases separating them. CDR1 and CDR2 (germline): SNHLY, FYNNEI. The CDR3 loop reads CASSGQYTDTQYF. The CDR3 nucleotides read TGTGCCAGCTCGGGACAATACACAGATACGCAGTATTTT.

The J gene is TRBJ1-1, the V gene TRBV19; TRBD1 matches 8 bases. V was pared by 3 bases and J by 5 bases, with 5 bases of the junction left unmatched. This CDR3 comprises 14 residues. CDR1 is LNHDA and CDR2 is SQIVND in the germline V gene (reference sequence). CDR3 DNA: TGTGCCAGTAGTATTGTACAGGGGGGGACTGAAGCTTTCTTT. Translated: CASSIVQGGTEAFF.

The rearrangement joins TRBV14 to TRBJ2-1; TRBD2 aligns across 13 bases. The CDR3 has 16 residues. The V gene's germline CDR1 is SGHDN and CDR2 FVKESK. V gave up 5 bases and J gave up 4 bases; unmatched junction bases: 5. CDR3 protein: CASSESGLAGYNEQFF. The CDR3 bases are TGTGCCAGCAGCGAATCGGGACTAGCGGGGTACAATGAGCAGTTCTTC.

This chain uses TRBV5-1 with TRBJ2-3, with TRBD1 matching over 9 bases. CDR1 and CDR2 (germline): SGHRS, YFSETQ. The length of the CDR3 is 15 residues. J was trimmed by 4 bases and V by 0 bases; bases with no gene match: 3. The CDR3 DNA follows: TGCGCCAGCAGCTTGGGATGGACAGGGGCAGATACGCAGTATTTT. Translating it yields CASSLGWTGADTQYF.

V is TRBV6-1 and J is TRBJ1-2, with D maybe TRBD1 (6 bases). Germline lookup yields CDR1 MNHNS and CDR2 SASEGT. The V and J ends lost 0 bases and 4 bases respectively, with 15 bases between them. This CDR3 contains 16 residues. The CDR3 protein is CASSEARQANLYGYTF. The CDR3 coding sequence is TGTGCCAGCAGTGAAGCACGACAGGCTAACCTCTATGGCTACACCTTC.

The rearrangement joins TRBV10-3 to TRBJ2-3, with 13 bases that match TRBD2. The V gene end was trimmed by 4 bases and the J gene end by 7 bases; junction bases not matched to a gene: 8. Germline CDR1 reads ENHRY; CDR2 reads SYGVKD. The CDR3 consists of 16 residues. The CDR3 region is CAISGTSGGALYTQYF. The CDR3 bases are TGTGCCATCAGTGGAACTAGCGGGGGGGCTCTATATACGCAGTATTTT.

A few counts support this clone. This chain joins TRBV9 and TRBJ2-2; tentatively, D is TRBD1 (6 bases). CDR3 length: 14 amino acids. Germline CDR1 reads SGDLS; CDR2 reads YYNGEE. The V gene lost 6 bases and the J gene lost 4 bases, with 13 bases spanning the gap. The CDR3 nucleotides read TGTGCCAGCAATAGCAGGGGCGGCACCGGGGAGCTGTTTTTT. Protein: CASNSRGGTGELFF.

The rearrangement links TRBV7-9 to TRBJ2-7; 7 bases align to TRBD2. Per germline, CDR1 SEHNR and CDR2 FQNEAQ (reference sequence). The V gene end was trimmed by 1 base and the J gene end by 0 bases; junction bases not matched to a gene: 0. The CDR3 is 14 residues long. The CDR3 reads CASSLVAGSYEQYF. In DNA, the CDR3 is TGTGCCAGCAGCTTAGTAGCGGGCTCCTACGAGCAGTACTTC.

CDR3 bases: TGTGCCAGCAGCTTGCTGCAAGGGGTCAATCAGCCCCAGCATTTT. Residues: CASSLLQGVNQPQHF. The chain employs TRBV5-6 and TRBJ1-5; D may be TRBD1 (5 bases). Trimming cost V 1 base and J 3 bases, with 11 bases left between them. Looked up from germline, CDR1 is SGHDT and CDR2 is YYEEEE. There are 15 residues in the CDR3. The variable domain in full, completed from reference TRBV5-6 and TRBJ1-5, reads DAGVTQSPTHLIKTRGQQVTLRCSPKSGHDTVSWYQQALGQGPQFIFQYYEEEERQRGNFPDRFSGHQFPNYSSELNVNALLLGDSALYLCASSLLQGVNQPQHFGDGTRLSIL.

The chain combines TRBV2 with TRBJ1-2, with unresolved D. V was pared by 6 bases and J by 8 bases, with 25 bases between. This CDR3 contains 16 residues. CDR1 is SNHLY, CDR2 FYNNEI, per germline. The CDR3, as DNA: TGTGCCAGCAGGCCTCCGGGATATCGACCCGAAGAGGGCTACACCTTC. Translation gives CASRPPGYRPEEGYTF.

This clone was seen more than once but under ten times. V is TRBV6-1 and J is TRBJ1-4; D uncertain. Germline V gene lookup returns CDR1 MNHNS and CDR2 SASEGT. There are 16 residues in the CDR3. Trimming took 2 bases from V and 5 from J, leaving 15 bases between them. CDR3 nucleotides: TGTGCCAGCAGTGAAATACGGGGAGGCCCCAATGAAAAACTGTTTTTT. It is translated as CASSEIRGGPNEKLFF.

The chain links TRBV30 to TRBJ2-6; D call uncertain. Trimming left V 3 bases short and J 0 bases short, with 12 bases between. Per the germline V gene, CDR1 is GTSNPN and CDR2 is SVGIG (reference sequence). The CDR3 totals 16 residues. This CDR3 reads CAWSAPFGSGANVLTF. The CDR3 DNA is TGTGCCTGGAGCGCCCCGTTCGGCTCTGGGGCCAACGTCCTGACTTTC.

Details on this clone: Since a much larger clone is just one base distant, this may be a read error. Other nucleotide sequences in the sample specify the same CDR3. The chain recombines TRBV14 with TRBJ1-2, with unresolved D. Germline V gene sequence: CDR1 SGHDN, CDR2 FVKESK. CDR3 length equals 13 residues. Trimming shortened V by 6 bases and J by 0 bases, and 8 bases separated the two germline ends. The CDR3 protein is CASSPGTNYGYTF. CDR3 nucleotide sequence: TGTGCCAGCAGTCCGGGGACTAACTATGGCTACACCTTC.

The chain links TRBV6-5 to TRBJ1-5, with a tentative D call TRBD1 (5 bases). Trimming cost V 6 bases and J 3 bases, with 12 bases left between them. Germline V gene sequence: CDR1 MNHEY, CDR2 SVGAGI. CDR3 length: 14 amino acids. As DNA, the CDR3 is TGTGCCAGCAGCTATACAGGTGCCAATCAGCCCCAGCATTTT. It specifies CASSYTGANQPQHF.

The CDR3 DNA reads as TGTGCCAGCTCACCAACAGGGTTGGTCCCAAACACTGAAGCTTTCTTT. Protein sequence: CASSPTGLVPNTEAFF. The chain recombines TRBV18 with TRBJ1-1, with D possibly being TRBD1 (6 bases). CDR1 and CDR2 from the germline V gene are KGHSH and LQKENI. V gave up 2 bases and J gave up 2 bases, with 15 bases separating them. The CDR3 spans 16 residues.

V usage is TRBV5-6 and J usage is TRBJ2-5; weak D call: TRBD2 (7 bases). V was pared by 6 bases and J by 5 bases, with 17 bases between. Germline V lookup: CDR1 SGHDT, CDR2 YYEEEE. The CDR3 runs 14 residues. The CDR3 nucleotides are TGTGCCAGCATCTGGGGGGGGCGGAGGGAGACCCAGTACTTC. This encodes CASIWGGRRETQYF.

The CDR3: CASSAELAGETGELFF. The CDR3 DNA reads as TGTGCCAGCAGTGCCGAACTAGCGGGGGAGACCGGGGAGCTGTTTTTT. The chain links TRBV6-1 to TRBJ2-2, with 11 nucleotides matching TRBD2. J was trimmed by 5 bases and V by 4 bases; bases with no gene match: 6. Germline V gives CDR1 MNHNS, CDR2 SASEGT. The CDR3 spans 16 residues.

This chain joins TRBV4-1 and TRBJ2-3, with D tentatively TRBD2 (6 bases). With 5 bases removed from V and 5 bases from J, the gap between germline ends came to 11 bases. The CDR3 sequence is 13 residues long. CDR1 and CDR2 from the germline V gene are MGHRA and YSYEKL. The CDR3 sequence is CASSSPGLDTQYF. The CDR3 nucleotides are TGCGCCAGCAGCTCCCCGGGACTAGATACGCAGTATTTT.

The sample holds a few counts of this clone. CDR3 bases: TGTGCCAGCAGCTTATTAAGACAGGGCGATAGCAATCAGCCCCAGCATTTT. Translation: CASSLLRQGDSNQPQHF. V gene TRBV7-8 combines with J gene TRBJ1-5; 7 bases fit TRBD1. V dropped 2 bases and J dropped 0; count of bases not matched to a gene: 7. Germline CDR1 is SGHVS and CDR2 is FQNEAQ. The length of the CDR3 is 17 residues.

The CDR3 spells CASSVQKNSGNTIYF. In DNA form, the CDR3 reads TGTGCCAGTAGTGTCCAGAAAAACTCTGGAAACACCATATATTTT. The V and J genes are TRBV19 and TRBJ1-3; the D is unclear. The CDR3 spans 15 residues. Germline V CDR1 and CDR2: LNHDA, SQIVND (reference sequence). V lost 5 bases and J lost 0, with 11 bases in between.

The chain joins TRBV9 to TRBJ1-5; possibly TRBD1 for D (6 bases). V lost 4 bases and J lost 1, with 12 bases in between. CDR1 is SGDLS and CDR2 is YYNGEE in the germline V gene. This CDR3 is 15 amino acids long. The CDR3 loop is CASSSGQSSNQPQHF. As DNA, the CDR3 is TGTGCCAGCAGCTCCGGACAGAGCAGCAATCAGCCCCAGCATTTT.

This sequence joins TRBV19 and TRBJ2-1, with 8 bases lining up with TRBD1. This CDR3 is built from 17 residues. J gave up 7 bases and V 7 bases, and 18 bases lay outside the gene matches. CDR1 and CDR2 from the germline V gene are LNHDA and SQIVND (reference sequence). CDR3 coding DNA: TGTGCCAGTAAATCGAACGCCCAGGGGGCATTTCGTAATGAGCAGTTCTTC. The encoded protein is CASKSNAQGAFRNEQFF.

The V and J genes are TRBV5-4 and TRBJ2-1; 10 bases map to TRBD2. Germline CDR1 reads SGHNT; CDR2 reads YYREEE (reference sequence). This CDR3 is built from 16 residues. The ends lost 3 bases at V and 7 bases at J; junction bases unmatched: 10. This CDR3 is CASSYLAGEISNEQFF. The CDR3 nucleotides are TGTGCCAGCAGCTACCTAGCGGGGGAGATTAGTAATGAGCAGTTCTTC.

This chain links TRBV14 with TRBJ2-7; 8 nucleotides agree with TRBD1. The CDR3 runs 13 residues. Germline V gives CDR1 SGHDN, CDR2 FVKESK. V was clipped by 4 bases and J by 2 bases; unmatched bases: 1. The DNA for the CDR3 is TGTGCCAGCAGCCTGGACAGGGCCTACGAGCAGTACTTC. Translated: CASSLDRAYEQYF.

V and J are TRBV30 and TRBJ2-5; possibly TRBD1 for D (5 bases). Germline V gene data show CDR1 as GTSNPN and CDR2 as SVGIG (reference sequence). The length of the CDR3 is 13 residues. V was pared by 1 base and J by 1 base, with 7 bases between. CDR3 protein: CAWSDGAQETQYF. In DNA form, the CDR3 reads TGTGCCTGGAGTGATGGGGCCCAAGAGACCCAGTACTTC.

CDR3 in amino acids: CASRDSLANNSPLHF. As DNA, the CDR3 is TGTGCCAGCAGGGACTCTCTGGCTAATAATTCACCCCTCCACTTT. This sequence joins TRBV7-2 and TRBJ1-6; D gene unclear. CDR3 size: 15 residues. The germline V gene has CDR1 SGHTA and CDR2 FQGNSA. The V and J ends lost 6 bases and 5 bases respectively, with 14 bases between them.

The gene calls are TRBV5-1 and TRBJ2-1, with no clear D. CDR1 is SGHRS and CDR2 is YFSETQ in the germline V gene. V was cut by 1 base and J by 9 bases, with 8 bases left in between. The CDR3 sequence is 12 residues long. In DNA, the CDR3 is TGCGCCAGCAGCTTGAACTACGGTGAGCAGTTCTTC. It codes for CASSLNYGEQFF.

This chain links TRBV5-4 with TRBJ1-1; 9 bases align to TRBD1. This CDR3 is 18 amino acids long. The V and J ends lost 5 bases and 1 base, in that order; junction bases with no gene match: 15. Germline CDR1 SGHNT, CDR2 YYREEE (reference sequence). The CDR3 loop is CASSSFAWTGEKNTEAFF. The CDR3 DNA is TGTGCCAGCAGTTCCTTCGCATGGACAGGGGAGAAGAACACTGAAGCTTTCTTT.

The chain joins TRBV13 to TRBJ1-2, with 8 positions matching TRBD1. This CDR3 contains 15 residues. Trimming at V came to 4 bases and at J to 7 bases, leaving 11 bases not matched to a gene. Germline assignment: CDR1 PRHDT and CDR2 FYEKMQ (reference sequence). CDR3 region: CASSSEAGGDGGYTF. Here the CDR3 DNA reads TGTGCCAGCAGCTCCGAGGCAGGGGGCGACGGTGGCTACACCTTC.

This rearrangement joins TRBV10-1 to TRBJ1-2, with 8 positions matching TRBD1. Germline lookup yields CDR1 WNHNN and CDR2 SYGVQD (reference sequence). The CDR3 spans 14 residues. With 0 bases clipped from V and 8 bases from J, the junction kept 5 bases outside the gene matches. As DNA, the CDR3 is TGCGCCAGCAGTGAGTCAGGCAGGGGGCGAGGCTACACCTTC. As protein: CASSESGRGRGYTF.

The J gene is TRBJ2-6, the V gene TRBV7-8; D may be TRBD2 (6 bases). The CDR3 has 19 amino acids. Germline CDR1 and CDR2: SGHVS and FQNEAQ. The ends were cut back, 5 bases at V and 4 bases at J, with 24 bases in the middle. CDR3 in DNA: TGTGCCAGCAGCGGCGGGGTGGGGGACCGCATTGCGGGGGCCAACGTCCTGACTTTC. Its protein product is CASSGGVGDRIAGANVLTF.

The V and J genes are TRBV6-1 and TRBJ1-5, with 9 nucleotides matching TRBD1. Germline CDR1 is MNHNS and CDR2 is SASEGT. CDR3 length: 12 residues. Trimming removed 6 bases from V and 12 bases from J; junction bases left unmatched: 6. The CDR3 region is CASRLQGAFQHF. The DNA for the CDR3 is TGTGCCAGCAGATTACAGGGGGCCTTCCAGCATTTT.